This is a list of T cell receptor beta chains from one sample in a study of blood T cell repertoires in COVID-19. The repertoire was sequenced with immunoSEQ multiplex PCR; TCRdb's copy has only in-frame clones and lacks some. The data hold more than 300,000 clones, with 70% to 90% observed a single time. The sample consisted of PBMCs or T cells enriched from blood (not recorded which). The receptor source for this set is a woman in her 30s who had recovered from COVID-19. The CDR3 runs from the conserved cysteine through the conserved F or W. The D gene is left open where the match is weak. Where a row states a size, it is once, few, many or the class of an expanded clone; other rows omit it.

v_call	d_call	clone_size	j_call	cdr3_nt	cdr3_aa
TRBV27	-	-	TRBJ1-1	TGTGCCAGCAGTTTGGGAGGTGTGGGCACTGAAGCTTTCTTT	CASSLGGVGTEAFF
TRBV27	TRBD1	-	TRBJ1-5	TGTGCCAGCAGTCCTGGGACAGGGAATCAGCCCCAGCATTTT	CASSPGTGNQPQHF
TRBV10-3	TRBD1	-	TRBJ2-5	TGTGCCATCAGTTGGACAGGGGTGGAGACCCAGTACTTC	CAISWTGVETQYF
TRBV5-1	-	-	TRBJ2-5	TGCGCCAGCAGCTTGGCAGGGAGGGAGACCCAGTACTTC	CASSLAGRETQYF
TRBV9	TRBD1	-	TRBJ2-3	TGTGCCAGCAGCGTAGATCCCCCGGGACAGACCCAAATTACGCAGTATTTT	CASSVDPPGQTQITQYF
TRBV5-4	TRBD2	-	TRBJ2-5	TGTGCAACCGGTGGCGGGGGGGTTTTGGAGACCCAGTACTTC	CATGGGGVLETQYF
TRBV5-5	TRBD1	-	TRBJ1-4	TGTGCCAGCAGCTCCGGGACAGGGGGCGGTGAAGAAAAACTGTTTTTT	CASSSGTGGGEEKLFF
TRBV2	TRBD1	-	TRBJ1-3	TGTGCCAGCAGTAGAGGACAGGTCGGAAACACCATATATTTT	CASSRGQVGNTIYF
TRBV3-1/TRBV3-2	-	-	TRBJ1-1	TGTGCCAGCAGCCCCCGGGTCGTGAACACTGAAGCTTTCTTT	CASSPRVVNTEAFF
TRBV5-3	TRBD1	once	TRBJ1-2	TGTGCCAGAAGCTTGCGGGGGGTCAGGGGGCTTCCTGGCTACACCTTC	CARSLRGVRGLPGYTF
TRBV19	TRBD1	-	TRBJ2-3	TGTGCCAGTAGTATTGGGACAGCTTTCACAGATACGCAGTATTTT	CASSIGTAFTDTQYF
TRBV4-2	TRBD2	-	TRBJ2-3	TGTGCCAGCAGCCAAGATGGTCCAGCGGGGGCCTACAGCAGCACAGATACGCAGTATTTT	CASSQDGPAGAYSSTDTQYF
TRBV6-2/TRBV6-3	-	once	TRBJ1-1	TGTGCCAGCAGTTACTCGAGTCCGTTGAACACTGAAGCTTTCTTT	CASSYSSPLNTEAFF
TRBV5-1	TRBD1	-	TRBJ1-2	TGCGCCAGCAGCTACGGACAGGGAGAAGGCTACACCTTC	CASSYGQGEGYTF
TRBV25-1	-	-	TRBJ1-1	TGTGCCAGCAGTGGTTCTGACACTGAAGCTTTCTTT	CASSGSDTEAFF
TRBV4-2	-	-	TRBJ2-1	TGTGCCAGCAGCCACCCACTGGGCGGGCGGGGTACGTCGTATGAGCAGTTCTTC	CASSHPLGGRGTSYEQFF
TRBV4-3	-	-	TRBJ1-3	TGCGCCAGCAGCCAAGCTTCGGTAGCTGGAAACACCATATATTTT	CASSQASVAGNTIYF
TRBV7-2	-	few	TRBJ1-1	TGTGCCAGCAGCCCAAGAGTTGGGGCCACTGAAGCTTTCTTT	CASSPRVGATEAFF
TRBV18	-	-	TRBJ1-6	TGTGCCAGCTCACCACGGGCCGAGTCACCCCTCCACTTT	CASSPRAESPLHF
TRBV5-8	-	few	TRBJ1-6	TGTGCCAGCAGCTTGGGACAGAGGAATTCACCCCTCCACTTT	CASSLGQRNSPLHF
TRBV3-1/TRBV3-2	TRBD1	-	TRBJ2-3	TGTGCCAGCAGCCGGGACAGGGGGCCGGGGAATACGCAGTATTTT	CASSRDRGPGNTQYF
TRBV28	TRBD1	-	TRBJ1-5	TGTGCCAGCAGGGGTGGGGGGACAGGGTGGCAGCCCCAGCATTTT	CASRGGGTGWQPQHF
TRBV6-1	TRBD1	-	TRBJ2-5	TGTGCCAGCAGTGAACTCACAGGGGGCGCCGGGACCCAGTACTTC	CASSELTGGAGTQYF
TRBV2	-	-	TRBJ2-3	TGTGCCAGCTTTTTCTCAGATACGCAGTATTTT	CASFFSDTQYF
TRBV27	TRBD2	-	TRBJ2-1	TGTGCCACTTCCGACCGTGGGAGGGGTTCCTACAATGAGCAGTTCTTC	CATSDRGRGSYNEQFF
TRBV7-8	TRBD1	-	TRBJ1-4	TGTGCCAGCAGCTTAGAACAGGGGAGGAGTGAAAAACTGTTTTTT	CASSLEQGRSEKLFF
TRBV4-1	-	-	TRBJ1-3	TGCGCCAGCAGCCAAGGGCCTTTAGGTGGAGGCTCTGGAAACACCATATATTTT	CASSQGPLGGGSGNTIYF
TRBV2	-	-	TRBJ1-1	TGTGCCAGCAGTGGTGAGGGTTGGACTGAAGCTTTCTTT	CASSGEGWTEAFF
TRBV18	-	-	TRBJ2-7	TGTGCCAGCTCACCACCGAGTACCTACGAGCAGTACTTC	CASSPPSTYEQYF
TRBV4-2	-	-	TRBJ1-5	TGTGCCAGCAGCCAAGATGGGCAGCCAAATCAGCCCCAGCATTTT	CASSQDGQPNQPQHF
TRBV9	TRBD1	once	TRBJ1-2	TGTGCCAGCACCCCAAAGGGGGCGGGTTGGGACTATGGCTACACCTTC	CASTPKGAGWDYGYTF
TRBV6-1	-	few	TRBJ1-3	TGTGCCAGCAGTGAAGATGGTAGGAGGAGGGGAGGAAACACCATATATTTT	CASSEDGRRRGGNTIYF
TRBV5-1	-	-	TRBJ1-1	TGCGCCAGCAGCTTTGTAGGGGGATTGAACACTGAAGCTTTCTTT	CASSFVGGLNTEAFF
TRBV24-1	-	once	TRBJ1-3	TGTGCCACCAAAGACCTCTGGAAACTACCTGGAAACACCATATATTTT	CATKDLWKLPGNTIYF
TRBV18	-	once	TRBJ1-6	TGTGCCAGCTCACCACTATTTCGTTCTGCCAGCGAGGGTTCACCCCTCCACTTT	CASSPLFRSASEGSPLHF
TRBV5-1	-	-	TRBJ2-3	TGCGCCAGCAGCTGGGAGTGGACAGATACGCAGTATTTT	CASSWEWTDTQYF
TRBV4-3	TRBD2	-	TRBJ2-7	TGCGCCAGCAGCCAGGGACTAGCGGGGGGCTACGAGCAGTACTTC	CASSQGLAGGYEQYF
TRBV28	-	-	TRBJ1-2	TGTGCCATCCAGGCCAGCTTAGATGGCTACACCTTC	CAIQASLDGYTF
TRBV5-1	-	once	TRBJ2-5	TGCGCCAGCAGCTTATTATCGGTTGGGCGGAGCGGACAAGAGACCCAGTACTTC	CASSLLSVGRSGQETQYF
TRBV9	TRBD2	few	TRBJ2-5	TGTGCCAGCAGCGGAAACCTAGCGGGGGGCGGGGAGACCCAGTACTTC	CASSGNLAGGGETQYF
TRBV29-1	TRBD2	-	TRBJ2-7	TGCAGCGTTTACAAAAGGGGACTAGCGGGGGGCCTGACCTACGAGCAGTACTTC	CSVYKRGLAGGLTYEQYF
TRBV7-8	TRBD1	-	TRBJ1-5	TGTGCCAGCAGCTTAGGAGGGGGCCAGCCCCAGCATTTT	CASSLGGGQPQHF
TRBV5-1	-	-	TRBJ2-2	TGCGCCAGCAGCCCTCGCGGCACGATGAACACCGGGGAGCTGTTTTTT	CASSPRGTMNTGELFF
TRBV18	TRBD1	-	TRBJ1-5	TGTGCCAGCTCACCTGAAGCCGTTGGGACAGGCAATCAGCCCCAGCATTTT	CASSPEAVGTGNQPQHF
TRBV19	-	-	TRBJ1-2	TGTGCCAGTAGTGTCTCGGAGGGGCCCTATGGCTACACCTTC	CASSVSEGPYGYTF
TRBV6-2/TRBV6-3	-	once	TRBJ1-1	TGTGCCAGCAGTTATCACAACATCGAAGCTTTCTTT	CASSYHNIEAFF
TRBV4-3	TRBD2	-	TRBJ2-7	TGCGCCAGCAGCCGAGAGAGCACTACTAGCGGGGGGGTCTCCTACGAGCAGTACTTC	CASSRESTTSGGVSYEQYF
TRBV18	-	few	TRBJ1-6	TGTGCCAGCTCACCACTCAAACAGGATAATTCACCCCTCCACTTT	CASSPLKQDNSPLHF
TRBV19	TRBD1	-	TRBJ1-3	TGTGCCAGTGACGACCCGTGGTCGAAGGGACAGTACTCTGGAAACACCATATATTTT	CASDDPWSKGQYSGNTIYF
TRBV5-4	-	-	TRBJ1-2	TGTGCCAGCAGCTCGGCAGGGGCGAACTATGGCTACACCTTC	CASSSAGANYGYTF
TRBV5-1	TRBD2	-	TRBJ2-3	TGCGCCAGCAGCTTGGCCTCCGGGGGGGGCCGTGTAGATACGCAGTATTTT	CASSLASGGGRVDTQYF
TRBV2	-	-	TRBJ1-4	TGTGCCAGCAGTGAACCGCCCCCCGGAGCCGAAAAACTGTTTTTT	CASSEPPPGAEKLFF
TRBV5-8	-	-	TRBJ1-5	TGTGCCAGCAGCATAGGGACTAACCTCAATCAGCCCCAGCATTTT	CASSIGTNLNQPQHF
TRBV5-1	-	-	TRBJ1-3	TGCGCCAGCAGCTCCGACGGGCCACAGGCTGGAAACACCATATATTTT	CASSSDGPQAGNTIYF